Described below is a single T cell receptor (beta chain) sequence and its context. The data were taken from a study of brain T cells in children with intractable seizures. Sequencing used immunoSEQ multiplex PCR; TCRdb keeps in-frame clones, though not all of them. This table has 100,000 to 120,000 clones, around 94% appearing once. CDR3 length: 14 residues. Germline V gene data show CDR1 as MGHRA and CDR2 as YSYEKL. With 4 bases removed from V and 0 bases from J, the gap between germline ends came to 10 bases. The clonotype was recovered from a boy younger than two with hemimegalencephaly and intractable seizures. The chain uses TRBV4-1 and TRBJ2-7; no definite D call. The sequencing used peripheral blood, collected at surgery. CDR3 bases: TGCGCCAGCAGCCGCGGTTCAAGCTCCTACGAGCAGTACTTC. Encoded protein: CASSRGSSSYEQYF.